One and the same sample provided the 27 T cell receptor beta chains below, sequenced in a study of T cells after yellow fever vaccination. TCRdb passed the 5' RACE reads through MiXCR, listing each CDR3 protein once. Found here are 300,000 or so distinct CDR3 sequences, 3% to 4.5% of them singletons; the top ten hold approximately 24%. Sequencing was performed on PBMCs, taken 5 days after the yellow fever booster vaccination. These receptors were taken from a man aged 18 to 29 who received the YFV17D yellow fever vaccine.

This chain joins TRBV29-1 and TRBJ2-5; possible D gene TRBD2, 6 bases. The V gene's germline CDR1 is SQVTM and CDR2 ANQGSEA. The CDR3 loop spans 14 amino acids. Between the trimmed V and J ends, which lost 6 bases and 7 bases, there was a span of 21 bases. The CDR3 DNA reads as TGCAGCGTCGAAAAGACTAGGAATGGGGTGACCCAGTACTTC. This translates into CSVEKTRNGVTQYF.

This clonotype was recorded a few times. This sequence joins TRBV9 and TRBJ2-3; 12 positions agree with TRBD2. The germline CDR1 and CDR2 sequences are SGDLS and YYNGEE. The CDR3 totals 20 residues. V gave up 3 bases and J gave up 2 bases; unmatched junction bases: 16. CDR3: CASSETLGITSGGITDTQYF. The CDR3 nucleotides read TGTGCCAGCAGCGAGACCCTAGGTATAACTAGCGGGGGGATCACAGATACGCAGTATTTT.

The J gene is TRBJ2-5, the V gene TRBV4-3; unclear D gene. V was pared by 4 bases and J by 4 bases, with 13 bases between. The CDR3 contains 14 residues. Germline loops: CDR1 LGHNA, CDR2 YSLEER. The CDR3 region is CASSPWFGSETQYF. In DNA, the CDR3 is TGCGCCAGCAGCCCGTGGTTTGGGTCAGAGACCCAGTACTTC.

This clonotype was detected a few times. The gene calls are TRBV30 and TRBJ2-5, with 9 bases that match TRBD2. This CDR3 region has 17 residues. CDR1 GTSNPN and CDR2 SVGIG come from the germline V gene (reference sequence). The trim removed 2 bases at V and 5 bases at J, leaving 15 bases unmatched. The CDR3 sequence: CAWSSPSIAGARETQYF. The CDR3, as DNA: TGTGCCTGGAGTAGCCCCTCCATAGCGGGGGCGCGGGAGACCCAGTACTTC.

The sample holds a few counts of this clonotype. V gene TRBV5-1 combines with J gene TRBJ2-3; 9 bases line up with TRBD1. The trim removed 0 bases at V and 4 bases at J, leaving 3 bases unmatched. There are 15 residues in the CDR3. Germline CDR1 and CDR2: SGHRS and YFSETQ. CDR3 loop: CASSLGTGVADTQYF. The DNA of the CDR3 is TGCGCCAGCAGCTTGGGGACAGGGGTTGCAGATACGCAGTATTTT.

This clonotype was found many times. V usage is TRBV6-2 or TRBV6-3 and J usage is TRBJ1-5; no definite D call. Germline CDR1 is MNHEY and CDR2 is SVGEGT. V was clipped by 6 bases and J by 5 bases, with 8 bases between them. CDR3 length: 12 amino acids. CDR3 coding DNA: TGTGCCAGCAGCGCCCGCGATCAGCCCCAGCATTTT. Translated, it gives CASSARDQPQHF.

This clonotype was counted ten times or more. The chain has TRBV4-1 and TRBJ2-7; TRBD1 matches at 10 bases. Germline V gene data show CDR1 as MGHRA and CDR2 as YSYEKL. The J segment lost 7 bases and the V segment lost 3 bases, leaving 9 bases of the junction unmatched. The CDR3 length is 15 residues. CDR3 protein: CASSHGTGASWEQYF. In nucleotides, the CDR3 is TGCGCCAGCAGCCACGGGACAGGGGCGTCGTGGGAGCAGTACTTC.

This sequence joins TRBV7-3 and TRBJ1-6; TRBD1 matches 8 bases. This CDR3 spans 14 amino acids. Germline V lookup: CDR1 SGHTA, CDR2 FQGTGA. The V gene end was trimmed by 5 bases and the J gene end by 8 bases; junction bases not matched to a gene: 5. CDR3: CASSRGQGYSPLHF. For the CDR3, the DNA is TGTGCCAGCAGCCGCGGACAGGGTTATTCACCCCTCCACTTT.

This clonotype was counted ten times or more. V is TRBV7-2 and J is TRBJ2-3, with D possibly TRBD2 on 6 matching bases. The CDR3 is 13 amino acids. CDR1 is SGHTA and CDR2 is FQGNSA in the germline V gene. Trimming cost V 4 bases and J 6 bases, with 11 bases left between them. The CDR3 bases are TGTGCCAGCAGCTCGACTAGTGCCGATACGCAGTATTTT. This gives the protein CASSSTSADTQYF.

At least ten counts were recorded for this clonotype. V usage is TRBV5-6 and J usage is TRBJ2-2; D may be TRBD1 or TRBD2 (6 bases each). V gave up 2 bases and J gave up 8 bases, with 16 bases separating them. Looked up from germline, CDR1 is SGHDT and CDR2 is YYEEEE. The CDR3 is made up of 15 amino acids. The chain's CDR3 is CASSFYREVAGELFF. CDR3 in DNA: TGTGCCAGCAGCTTCTACAGGGAGGTAGCGGGGGAGCTGTTTTTT.

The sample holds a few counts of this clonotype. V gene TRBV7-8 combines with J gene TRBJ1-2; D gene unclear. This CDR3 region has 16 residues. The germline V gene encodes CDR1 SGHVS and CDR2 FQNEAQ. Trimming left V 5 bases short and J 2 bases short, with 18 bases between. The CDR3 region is CASSPEFTAGNYGYTF. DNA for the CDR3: TGTGCCAGCAGCCCCGAGTTCACAGCTGGGAACTATGGCTACACCTTC.

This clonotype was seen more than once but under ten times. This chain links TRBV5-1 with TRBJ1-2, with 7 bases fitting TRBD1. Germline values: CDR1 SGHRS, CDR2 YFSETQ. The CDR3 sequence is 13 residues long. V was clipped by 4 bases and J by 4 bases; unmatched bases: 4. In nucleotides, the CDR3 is TGCGCCAGCAGCCGGGACAGATCCTATGGCTACACCTTC. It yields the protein CASSRDRSYGYTF.

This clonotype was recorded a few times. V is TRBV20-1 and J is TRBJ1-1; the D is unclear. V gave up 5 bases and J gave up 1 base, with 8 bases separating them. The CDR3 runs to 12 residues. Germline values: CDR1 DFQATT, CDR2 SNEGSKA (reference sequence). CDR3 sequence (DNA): TGCAGTGCTGGGAGACAGAACACTGAAGCTTTCTTT. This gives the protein CSAGRQNTEAFF.

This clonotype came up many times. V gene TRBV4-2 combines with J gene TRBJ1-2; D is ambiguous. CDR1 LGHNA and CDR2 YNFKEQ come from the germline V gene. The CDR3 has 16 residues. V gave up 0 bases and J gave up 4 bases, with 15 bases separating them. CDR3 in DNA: TGTGCCAGCAGCCAAGAAAGTGCCTGGGTGAGCTATGGCTACACCTTC. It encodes CASSQESAWVSYGYTF.

Written as DNA, the CDR3 is TGCGCCAGCAGCCGAACCCAGGGGCCAGATACGCAGTATTTT. This translates into CASSRTQGPDTQYF. The rearrangement joins TRBV5-1 to TRBJ2-3; tentatively, D is TRBD1 (6 bases). Germline V CDR1 and CDR2: SGHRS, YFSETQ. Trimming stripped 4 bases from V and 4 bases from J, with 13 bases between. This CDR3 has 14 residues.

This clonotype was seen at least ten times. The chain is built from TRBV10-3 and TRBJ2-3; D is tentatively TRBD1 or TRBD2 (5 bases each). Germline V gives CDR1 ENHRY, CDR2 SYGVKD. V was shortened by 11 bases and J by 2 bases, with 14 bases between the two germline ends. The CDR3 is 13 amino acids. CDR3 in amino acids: CASSYGATDTQYF. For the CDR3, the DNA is TGTGCCTCATCGTACGGGGCCACAGATACGCAGTATTTT.

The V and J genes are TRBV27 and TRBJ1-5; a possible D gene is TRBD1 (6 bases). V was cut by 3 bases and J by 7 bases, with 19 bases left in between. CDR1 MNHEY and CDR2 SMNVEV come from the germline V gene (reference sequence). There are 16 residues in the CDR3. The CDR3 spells CASSLGSGGRGQPQHF. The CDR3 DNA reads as TGTGCCAGCAGTTTGGGGTCGGGGGGGCGAGGGCAGCCCCAGCATTTT.

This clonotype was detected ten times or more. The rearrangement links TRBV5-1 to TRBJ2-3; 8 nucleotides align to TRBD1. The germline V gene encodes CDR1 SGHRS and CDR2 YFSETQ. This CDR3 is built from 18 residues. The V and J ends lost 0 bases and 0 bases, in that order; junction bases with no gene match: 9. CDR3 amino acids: CASSLAPGGEGSTDTQYF. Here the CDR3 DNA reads TGCGCCAGCAGCTTGGCCCCAGGGGGCGAGGGAAGCACAGATACGCAGTATTTT.

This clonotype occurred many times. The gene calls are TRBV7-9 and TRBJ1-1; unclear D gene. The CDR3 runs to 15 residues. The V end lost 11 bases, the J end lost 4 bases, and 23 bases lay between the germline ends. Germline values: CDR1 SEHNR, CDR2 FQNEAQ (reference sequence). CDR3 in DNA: TGTGCCGGTGAACACGAGGGCTTCGAGGGCACTGAAGCTTTCTTT. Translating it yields CAGEHEGFEGTEAFF.

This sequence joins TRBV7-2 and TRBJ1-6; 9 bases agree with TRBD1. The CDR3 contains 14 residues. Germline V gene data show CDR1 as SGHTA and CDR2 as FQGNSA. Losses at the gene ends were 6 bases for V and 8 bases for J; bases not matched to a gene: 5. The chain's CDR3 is CASSWTGEYSPLHF. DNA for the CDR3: TGTGCCAGCAGTTGGACAGGGGAGTATTCACCCCTCCACTTT.

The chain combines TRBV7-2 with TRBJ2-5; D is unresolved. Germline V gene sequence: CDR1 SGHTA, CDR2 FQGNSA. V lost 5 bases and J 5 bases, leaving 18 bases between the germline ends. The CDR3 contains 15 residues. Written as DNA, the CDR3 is TGTGCCAGCAGCCCCCCGCGCCTGATGGGGGAGACCCAGTACTTC. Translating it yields CASSPPRLMGETQYF.

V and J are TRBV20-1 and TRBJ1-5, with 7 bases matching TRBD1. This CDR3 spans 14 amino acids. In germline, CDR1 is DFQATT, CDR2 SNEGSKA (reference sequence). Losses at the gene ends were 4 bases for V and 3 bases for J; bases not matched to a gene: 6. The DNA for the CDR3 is TGCAGTGCTACCCAGGGACAGTCCAATCAGCCCCAGCATTTT. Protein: CSATQGQSNQPQHF.

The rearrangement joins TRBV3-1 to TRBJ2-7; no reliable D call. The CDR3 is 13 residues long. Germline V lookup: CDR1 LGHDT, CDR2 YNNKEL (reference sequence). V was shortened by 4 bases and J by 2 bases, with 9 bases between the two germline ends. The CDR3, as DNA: TGTGCCAGCAGCCGTCGTGGTACCTACGAGCAGTACTTC. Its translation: CASSRRGTYEQYF.

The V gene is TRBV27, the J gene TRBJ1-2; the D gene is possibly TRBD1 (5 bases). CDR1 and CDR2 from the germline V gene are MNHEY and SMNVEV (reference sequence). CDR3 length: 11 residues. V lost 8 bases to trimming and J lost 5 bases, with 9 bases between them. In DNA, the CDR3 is TGTGCCAGCGGGACGAAATATGGCTACACCTTC. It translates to CASGTKYGYTF.

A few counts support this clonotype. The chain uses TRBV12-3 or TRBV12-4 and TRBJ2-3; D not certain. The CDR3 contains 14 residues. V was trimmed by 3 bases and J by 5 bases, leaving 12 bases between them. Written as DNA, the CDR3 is TGTGCCAGCAGTTTTCCCGACATGGGAGATACGCAGTATTTT. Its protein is CASSFPDMGDTQYF.

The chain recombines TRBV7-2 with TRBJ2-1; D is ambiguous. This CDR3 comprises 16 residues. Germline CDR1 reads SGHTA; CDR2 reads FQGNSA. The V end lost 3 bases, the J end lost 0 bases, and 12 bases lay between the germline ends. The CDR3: CASSLAPRPSYNEQFF. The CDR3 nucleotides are TGTGCCAGCAGCTTGGCCCCACGGCCCTCCTACAATGAGCAGTTCTTC. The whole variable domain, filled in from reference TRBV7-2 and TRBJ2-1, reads GAGVSQSPSNKVTEKGKDVELRCDPISGHTALYWYRQSLGQGLEFLIYFQGNSAPDKSGLPSDRFSAERTGGSVSTLTIQRTQQEDSAVYLCASSLAPRPSYNEQFFGPGTRLTVL.

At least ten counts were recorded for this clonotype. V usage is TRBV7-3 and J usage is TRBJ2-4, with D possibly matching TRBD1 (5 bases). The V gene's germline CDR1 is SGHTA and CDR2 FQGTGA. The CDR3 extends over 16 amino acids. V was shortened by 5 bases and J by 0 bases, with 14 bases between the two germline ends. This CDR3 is CASSEDSLQAKNIQYF. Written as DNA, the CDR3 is TGTGCCAGCAGCGAAGACAGCCTACAAGCCAAAAACATTCAGTACTTC.